The next 22 T cell receptor beta chains were all read from a single sample in a study of T cells in Graves' hyperthyroidism and ophthalmopathy. What was amplified from RNA transcripts were TCR beta CDR3 regions. TCR CDR3 regions were first amplified by RT-PCR with HTBI primers. MiXCR was run by TCRdb on the multiplex PCR reads, yielding one entry per CDR3 protein. The sample records around 300,000 distinct CDR3 sequences, around 15% being singletons. The specimen was blood. The receptors originated from a woman aged 50 to 60 with Graves' hyperthyroidism that later progressed to Graves' ophthalmopathy.

This clonotype has ten or more counts. This chain uses TRBV2 with TRBJ2-5; perhaps D is TRBD1 or TRBD2 (5 bases each). Trimming took off 8 bases at V and 3 bases at J, with 7 bases between the two ends. The germline CDR1 and CDR2 sequences are SNHLY and FYNNEI. This CDR3 is 11 amino acids long. For the CDR3, the DNA is TGTGCCAGCGGGACCGAAGAGACCCAGTACTTC. As protein: CASGTEETQYF.

In this sample, this clonotype turned up many times. J is TRBJ2-3 and V is TRBV24-1; D is unclear. Trimming removed 2 bases from V and 1 base from J, with 9 bases in between. CDR3 size: 15 residues. CDR1 and CDR2 (germline): KGHDR, SFDVKD. Written as DNA, the CDR3 is TGTGCCACCAGTGATTCAGCTAGGGGCACAGATACGCAGTATTTT. Encoded protein: CATSDSARGTDTQYF.

This clonotype was counted between two and nine times. The V and J genes are TRBV20-1 and TRBJ2-5, with 16 bases lining up with TRBD2. Germline V gives CDR1 DFQATT, CDR2 SNEGSKA (reference sequence). Trimming cost V 5 bases and J 5 bases; bases outside gene matches: 17. The CDR3 extends over 19 amino acids. This CDR3 is CSACDSGTSGRAAGETQYF. The CDR3 DNA reads as TGCAGTGCTTGCGATTCGGGGACTAGCGGGAGGGCGGCAGGGGAGACCCAGTACTTC.

At least ten counts were recorded for this clonotype. The chain links TRBV28 to TRBJ1-2; D perhaps matches TRBD1 (5 bases). Germline assignment: CDR1 MDHEN and CDR2 SYDVKM. The CDR3 loop spans 14 amino acids. Trimming pared 10 bases from V and 4 bases from J, leaving 19 bases between. DNA of the CDR3: TGTGCCACCCTAGTCCTGATGGGGGGCTATGGCTACACCTTC. Its protein product is CATLVLMGGYGYTF.

This clonotype has a handful of counts. The chain recombines TRBV20-1 with TRBJ2-3, with D perhaps assigned TRBD1 or TRBD2 (5 bases each). Germline CDR1 reads DFQATT; CDR2 reads SNEGSKA (reference sequence). CDR3 length equals 14 residues. V lost 0 bases, J lost 2 bases, and 9 bases lay in between. As DNA, the CDR3 is TGCAGTGCTAGAGATCAAGGGACCACAGATACGCAGTATTTT. This translates into CSARDQGTTDTQYF.

The chain joins TRBV19 to TRBJ2-5, with D possibly matching TRBD1 (6 bases). The germline V gene has CDR1 LNHDA and CDR2 SQIVND (reference sequence). V shed 9 bases and J shed 3 bases, with 20 bases lying between them. CDR3 size: 15 residues. The CDR3 region has the DNA TGTGCCAGCTCACTCTTCACAGGGCCTGAAGAGACCCAGTACTTC. Amino acids: CASSLFTGPEETQYF. The variable domain in full, completed from reference TRBV19 and TRBJ2-5, reads DGGITQSPKYLFRKEGQNVTLSCEQNLNHDAMYWYRQDPGQGLRLIYYSQIVNDFQKGDIAEGYSVSREKKESFPLTVTSAQKNPTAFYLCASSLFTGPEETQYFGPGTRLLVL.

This clonotype was seen a few times. The J gene is TRBJ1-4, the V gene TRBV10-1, with TRBD1 matching over 9 bases. Germline V gene lookup returns CDR1 WNHNN and CDR2 SYGVQD (reference sequence). The CDR3 length is 17 residues. The V gene end was trimmed by 8 bases and the J gene end by 0 bases; junction bases not matched to a gene: 10. CDR3 residues: CASGWDRERATNEKLFF. The CDR3 bases are TGCGCCAGCGGTTGGGACAGGGAGAGGGCAACTAATGAAAAACTGTTTTTT.

The rearrangement uses TRBV2 and TRBJ1-5; D remains ambiguous. Germline-derived CDR1 and CDR2 are SNHLY and FYNNEI. The CDR3 loop spans 15 amino acids. Trimming pared 7 bases from V and 7 bases from J, leaving 20 bases between. The CDR3 protein is CASTGQVGVGQPQHF. The CDR3, as DNA: TGTGCCAGCACCGGGCAGGTGGGCGTAGGACAGCCCCAGCATTTT. Together with reference TRBV2 and TRBJ1-5, the CDR3 gives the full variable domain: EPEVTQTPSHQVTQMGQEVILRCVPISNHLYFYWYRQILGQKVEFLVSFYNNEISEKSEIFDDQFSVERPDGSNFTLKIRSTKLEDSAMYFCASTGQVGVGQPQHFGDGTRLSIL.

In regard to this clonotype: A much larger clone is a single base away; this may be a read error. The J gene is TRBJ2-7, the V gene TRBV7-2; D not resolved. The CDR3 is 13 residues long. Germline loops: CDR1 SGHTA, CDR2 FQGNSA. CDR3 amino acids: CAGSLEHSYEQYF. The CDR3 DNA reads as TGTGCCGGCAGCTTAGAACACTCCTACGAGCAGTACTTC.

Notes on this clonotype: A much larger clone differs from this one at a single base, so this may be a read error. It is likely a read error, because the conserved phenylalanine at the end of the CDR3 is missing. The rearrangement uses TRBV27 and TRBJ2-1; D gene unclear. CDR1 and CDR2 from the germline V gene are MNHEY and SMNVEV (reference sequence). There are 11 residues in the CDR3. CDR3 nucleotide sequence: TGTGGCAGCCGGTCCAACAATGAGCAGTTCCTC. Its translation: CGSRSNNEQFL.

This clonotype was observed a few times. The CDR3 here is CASRGVRFGYTF. The CDR3 coding sequence is TGTGCCTCGAGGGGTGTAAGGTTTGGCTACACCTTC. The V gene is TRBV27, the J gene TRBJ1-2; TRBD1 might be the D (5 bases). The CDR3 extends over 12 amino acids. V was shortened by 11 bases and J by 7 bases, with 17 bases between the two germline ends. Germline CDR1 reads MNHEY; CDR2 reads SMNVEV (reference sequence).

Ten or more counts support this clonotype. The V and J genes are TRBV30 and TRBJ1-5, with D possibly TRBD1 on 5 matching bases. Germline CDR1 GTSNPN, CDR2 SVGIG (reference sequence). The CDR3 contains 14 residues. The V gene lost 3 bases and the J gene lost 4 bases, with 13 bases spanning the gap. CDR3 in DNA: TGTGCCTGGAGCCCAACGGGGGGGAATCAGCCCCAGCATTTT. This sequence encodes CAWSPTGGNQPQHF.

This clonotype was seen ten or more times. The rearrangement uses TRBV3-1 and TRBJ1-2, with 10 bases aligning to TRBD1. There are 17 residues in the CDR3. Germline V gives CDR1 LGHDT, CDR2 YNNKEL (reference sequence). V shed 4 bases, J shed 6 bases, and the junction held 14 bases outside the gene matches. The CDR3 DNA reads as TGTGCCAGCAGCCGCCGGACAGGGGGTTGGGGGTTCAATGGCTACACCTTC. It encodes CASSRRTGGWGFNGYTF.

This clonotype showed up many times. This chain connects TRBV20-1 to TRBJ2-1; 14 nucleotides agree with TRBD2. V dropped 8 bases and J dropped 7; count of bases not matched to a gene: 4. This CDR3 is 13 amino acids long. Per germline, CDR1 DFQATT and CDR2 SNEGSKA (reference sequence). The CDR3 here is CSLTSGRGNEQFF. The CDR3 bases are TGCAGTCTGACTAGCGGGAGGGGAAATGAGCAGTTCTTC.

This clonotype was found many times. The chain is built from TRBV19 and TRBJ2-2; D possibly corresponds to TRBD1 (5 bases). The CDR3 spans 15 residues. The V and J ends lost 1 base and 8 bases respectively, with 14 bases between them. Germline V gene data show CDR1 as LNHDA and CDR2 as SQIVND (reference sequence). CDR3 amino acids: CASSIVASRAGELFF. The CDR3 nucleotides read TGTGCCAGTAGTATAGTAGCCAGCAGGGCGGGGGAGCTGTTTTTT.

Details on this clonotype: One base away lies a much larger clone, so this may be a sequencing read error. The CDR3 DNA reads as TGTGCCAGCAGCACCCCTCTCGGGACAAAGCAAGAGACCCAGTACTTC. Residues: CASSTPLGTKQETQYF. The chain carries TRBV25-1 and TRBJ2-5, with D perhaps matching TRBD1 (6 bases). The V gene's germline CDR1 is MGHDK and CDR2 SYGVNS. The CDR3 is 16 residues long. V was shortened by 6 bases and J by 2 bases, with 19 bases between the two germline ends.

This clonotype appeared a few times. V is TRBV7-8 and J is TRBJ2-3; TRBD2 matches 12 bases. With 5 bases clipped from V and 3 bases from J, the junction kept 9 bases outside the gene matches. The CDR3 is made up of 17 amino acids. CDR1 and CDR2 from the germline V gene are SGHVS and FQNEAQ. CDR3 DNA sequence: TGTGCCAGCAGCCGGACTCCTAGCGGGAGGGGAACAGATACGCAGTATTTT. This gives the protein CASSRTPSGRGTDTQYF.

This clonotype has at least ten counts. This chain connects TRBV7-3 to TRBJ1-1; D gene uncertain. Trimming pared 0 bases from V and 1 base from J, leaving 0 bases between. The CDR3 spans 12 residues. CDR1 is SGHTA and CDR2 is FQGTGA in the germline V gene. DNA for the CDR3: TGTGCCAGCAGCTTAACGAACACTGAAGCTTTCTTT. Protein sequence: CASSLTNTEAFF.

This clonotype came up a few times. An end of the junction does not agree with germline; a read error may underlie this. The chain links TRBV7-9 to TRBJ2-3, with D unresolved. The CDR3 loop spans 13 amino acids. The germline V gene has CDR1 SEHNR and CDR2 FQNEAQ (reference sequence). In nucleotides, the CDR3 is TGTGCCGGCAGCTTATATCAGGCGGATACGCAGTATTTT. It specifies CAGSLYQADTQYF.

This clonotype has ten or more counts. The chain joins TRBV11-2 to TRBJ2-7, with D unclear. Trimming left V 1 base short and J 2 bases short, with 9 bases between. This CDR3 has 14 residues. Germline V gene sequence: CDR1 SGHAT, CDR2 FQNNGV. The CDR3 sequence is CASSLALVTYEQYF. The CDR3 bases are TGTGCCAGCAGCTTAGCGCTCGTTACCTACGAGCAGTACTTC.

The chain combines TRBV10-1 with TRBJ2-7, with TRBD2 matching over 8 bases. The CDR3 is 16 residues long. Per germline, CDR1 WNHNN and CDR2 SYGVQD (reference sequence). V dropped 3 bases and J dropped 5; count of bases not matched to a gene: 12. CDR3 in DNA: TGCGCCAGCAGTGAAGGTAGGGAAGCGGGAGAGAACGAGCAGTACTTC. It specifies CASSEGREAGENEQYF.

The rearrangement uses TRBV7-9 and TRBJ2-1, with 11 positions matching TRBD2. V shed 5 bases and J 5 bases; nucleotides not matched to a gene: 5. CDR3 length: 15 residues. Per the germline V gene, CDR1 is SEHNR and CDR2 is FQNEAQ (reference sequence). The CDR3: CASSPTSGIDNEQFF. In nucleotides, the CDR3 is TGTGCCAGCAGCCCGACTAGCGGGATTGACAATGAGCAGTTCTTC.